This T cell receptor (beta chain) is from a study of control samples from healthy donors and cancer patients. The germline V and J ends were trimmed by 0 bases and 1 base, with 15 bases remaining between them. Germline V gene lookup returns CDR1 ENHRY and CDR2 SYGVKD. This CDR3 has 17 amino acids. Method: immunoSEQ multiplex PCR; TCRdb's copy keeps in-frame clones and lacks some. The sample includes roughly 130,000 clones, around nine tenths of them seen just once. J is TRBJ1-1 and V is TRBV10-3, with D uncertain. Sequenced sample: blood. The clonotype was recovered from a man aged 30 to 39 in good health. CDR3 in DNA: TGTGCCATCAGTGAGTCCCGTCATCGGACCCCGAACACTGAAGCTTTCTTT. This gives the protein CAISESRHRTPNTEAFF.